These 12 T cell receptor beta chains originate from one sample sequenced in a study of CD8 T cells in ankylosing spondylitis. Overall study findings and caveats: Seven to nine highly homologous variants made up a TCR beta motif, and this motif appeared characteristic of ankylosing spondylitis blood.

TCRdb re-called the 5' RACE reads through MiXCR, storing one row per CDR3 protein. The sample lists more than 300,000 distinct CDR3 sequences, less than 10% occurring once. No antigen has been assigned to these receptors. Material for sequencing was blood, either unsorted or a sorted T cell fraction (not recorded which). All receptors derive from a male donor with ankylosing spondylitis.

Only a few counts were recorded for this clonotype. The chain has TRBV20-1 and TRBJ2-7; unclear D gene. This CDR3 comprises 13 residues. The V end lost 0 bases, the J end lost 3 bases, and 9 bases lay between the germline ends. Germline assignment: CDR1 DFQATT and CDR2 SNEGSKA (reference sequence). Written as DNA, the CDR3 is TGCAGTGCTAGAGATTCAGCGCTCTACGAGCAGTACTTC. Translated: CSARDSALYEQYF.

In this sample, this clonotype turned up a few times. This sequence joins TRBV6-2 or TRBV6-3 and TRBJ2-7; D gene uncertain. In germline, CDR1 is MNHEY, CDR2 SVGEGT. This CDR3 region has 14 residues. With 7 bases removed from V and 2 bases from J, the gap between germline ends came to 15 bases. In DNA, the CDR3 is TGTGCCAGCATCCCACTGGGCAGACCCTACGAGCAGTACTTC. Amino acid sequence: CASIPLGRPYEQYF.

In DNA form, the CDR3 reads TGTGCCAGCAGCTTAGTAGGGTCGGTGGGCACTGAAGCTTTCTTT. Amino acids: CASSLVGSVGTEAFF. The chain links TRBV7-2 to TRBJ1-1; D gene uncertain. The CDR3 is 15 residues long. V was trimmed by 1 base and J by 4 bases, leaving 13 bases between them. Germline lookup yields CDR1 SGHTA and CDR2 FQGNSA.

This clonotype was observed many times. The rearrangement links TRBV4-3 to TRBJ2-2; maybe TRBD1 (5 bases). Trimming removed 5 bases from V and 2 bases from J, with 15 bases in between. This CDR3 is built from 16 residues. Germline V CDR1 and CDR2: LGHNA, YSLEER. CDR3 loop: CASSGRQRLNTGELFF. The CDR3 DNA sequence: TGCGCCAGCAGCGGTCGACAGCGCCTAAACACCGGGGAGCTGTTTTTT.

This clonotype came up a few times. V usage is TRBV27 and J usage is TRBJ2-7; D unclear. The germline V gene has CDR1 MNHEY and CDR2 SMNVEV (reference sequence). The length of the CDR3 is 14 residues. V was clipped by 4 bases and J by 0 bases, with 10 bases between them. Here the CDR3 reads CASSSYGLSYEQYF. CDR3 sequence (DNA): TGTGCCAGCAGTTCCTATGGCCTCTCCTACGAGCAGTACTTC.

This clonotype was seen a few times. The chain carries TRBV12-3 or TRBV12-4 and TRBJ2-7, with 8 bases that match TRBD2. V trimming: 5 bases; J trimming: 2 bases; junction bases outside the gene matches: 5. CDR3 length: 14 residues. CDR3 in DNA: TGTGCCAGCAGTCCAAGCGGGAGCCCCTACGAGCAGTACTTC. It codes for CASSPSGSPYEQYF.

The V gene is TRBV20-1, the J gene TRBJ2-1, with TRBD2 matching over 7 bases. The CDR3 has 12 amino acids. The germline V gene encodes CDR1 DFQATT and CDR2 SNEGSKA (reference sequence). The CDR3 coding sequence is TGCAGCCCGAGTCGGTCCAGCGGGATGAAGTTCTTC. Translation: CSPSRSSGMKFF.

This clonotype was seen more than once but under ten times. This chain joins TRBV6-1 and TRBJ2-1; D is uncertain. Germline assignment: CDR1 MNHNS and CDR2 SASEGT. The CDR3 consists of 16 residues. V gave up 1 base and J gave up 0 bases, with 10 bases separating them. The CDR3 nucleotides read TGTGCCAGCAGTGAAGGGCAGGCTAGCTCCTACAATGAGCAGTTCTTC. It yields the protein CASSEGQASSYNEQFF.

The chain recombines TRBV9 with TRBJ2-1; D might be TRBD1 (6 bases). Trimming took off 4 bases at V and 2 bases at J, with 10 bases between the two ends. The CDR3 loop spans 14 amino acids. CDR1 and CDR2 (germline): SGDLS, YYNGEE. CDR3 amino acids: CASSPQGTYNEQFF. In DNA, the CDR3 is TGTGCCAGCAGCCCACAGGGAACCTACAATGAGCAGTTCTTC.

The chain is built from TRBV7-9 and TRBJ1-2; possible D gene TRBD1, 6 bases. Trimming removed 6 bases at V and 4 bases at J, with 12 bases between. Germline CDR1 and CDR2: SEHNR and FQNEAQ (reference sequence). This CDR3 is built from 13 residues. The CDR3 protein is CASSTDSVYGYTF. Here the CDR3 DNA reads TGTGCCAGCAGTACGGACAGCGTCTATGGCTACACCTTC.

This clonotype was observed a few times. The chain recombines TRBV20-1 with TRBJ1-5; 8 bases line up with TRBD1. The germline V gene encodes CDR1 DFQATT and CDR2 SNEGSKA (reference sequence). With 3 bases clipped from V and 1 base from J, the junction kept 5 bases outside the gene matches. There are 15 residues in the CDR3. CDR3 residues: CSASQGARSNQPQHF. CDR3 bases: TGCAGTGCTAGTCAGGGGGCTCGGAGCAATCAGCCCCAGCATTTT.

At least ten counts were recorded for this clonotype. DNA of the CDR3: TGTGCCAGCAGTTTTGGCGGGACAGGCCAAGAGACCCAGTACTTC. Its translation is CASSFGGTGQETQYF. The chain couples TRBV12-3 or TRBV12-4 to TRBJ2-5; 8 bases fit TRBD1. The trim removed 3 bases at V and 1 base at J, leaving 4 bases unmatched. This CDR3 region has 15 residues.